Listed below are T cell receptor beta chains from one sample, sequenced in a study of identical twins. TCRdb re-analysed the 5' RACE reads in MiXCR, keeping a single row per CDR3 protein. The sample consists of 140,000 to 150,000 distinct CDR3 sequences, roughly 3.5% of them appearing once. Source material: memory T cells sorted from blood. These TCRs come from a man in his late teens or twenties in good health. CDR3s include the opening cysteine and the closing phenylalanine or tryptophan. D genes are given only for firm matches. Not every row has a clone size; where given, it reads once, few, many or a size class.

TGTGCCAGCAGCTCCTACCAGGGTTCCGCATACACCATATATTTT,CASSSYQGSAYTIYF,many,TRBJ1-3,TRBV5-5,-
TGTGCCAGCAGCTTAAGTAGCGGGAGGGAAGAGCAGTTCTTC,CASSLSSGREEQFF,many,TRBJ2-1,TRBV7-9,TRBD2
TGCAGTGCTAGTCTCACTACTAATGAGCAGTTCTTC,CSASLTTNEQFF,many,TRBJ2-1,TRBV20-1,-
TGTGCCAGCAGCTTAGCCATAGCGGGAGGTGGTGAGACCCAGTACTTC,CASSLAIAGGGETQYF,many,TRBJ2-5,TRBV7-2,TRBD2
TGCAGTGCTAGAGATAGCCTACGGATAAGCGGCAATAACAATGAGCAGTTCTTC,CSARDSLRISGNNNEQFF,-,TRBJ2-1,TRBV20-1,-
TGTGCCAGCAGCCCGGGACTAGCGGGAGTTGGATCCGATACGCAGTATTTT,CASSPGLAGVGSDTQYF,many,TRBJ2-3,TRBV7-2,TRBD2
TGTGCCAGCAGTGACAGGGGGTCGGACACCATATATTTT,CASSDRGSDTIYF,many,TRBJ1-3,TRBV12-3/TRBV12-4,TRBD1
TGTGCCAGCAGTTCCACAGTCACTAGCGGGAGTACCGGGGAGCTGTTTTTT,CASSSTVTSGSTGELFF,many,TRBJ2-2,TRBV7-2,TRBD2
TGTGCCAGCAGTTTATCCCACTTCGCCACCGGGACAGGGGTCCCTGGGGGATATTCACCCCTCCACTTT,CASSLSHFATGTGVPGGYSPLHF,many,TRBJ1-6,TRBV27,TRBD1
TGTGCCAGCAGCCCCGGACCGGGGGGGCAAGAGACCCAGTACTTC,CASSPGPGGQETQYF,many,TRBJ2-5,TRBV7-3,TRBD2
TGTGCCAGCAGTCAAGGGACTAGCGAGTACGAGCAGTACTTC,CASSQGTSEYEQYF,many,TRBJ2-7,TRBV3-1,TRBD2
TGTGCCAGCAGCAAAGAGAACCCCGCAGGGCAGTACTTC,CASSKENPAGQYF,few,TRBJ2-7,TRBV7-9,-
TGTGCCAGCAGCTTCGACACTGAAGCTTTCTTT,CASSFDTEAFF,few,TRBJ1-1,TRBV7-9,-
TGCAGCGTTGCTTTGGGGACAGGGAATCAGCCCCAGCATTTT,CSVALGTGNQPQHF,many,TRBJ1-5,TRBV29-1,TRBD1
TGTGCCAGCAGCGTAGCTCTAGAGGGAAATGAGCAGTTCTTC,CASSVALEGNEQFF,many,TRBJ2-1,TRBV9,-
TGTGCCAGCAGCTTGGTCGCGGGACCCGCCTACGAGCAGTACTTC,CASSLVAGPAYEQYF,few,TRBJ2-7,TRBV7-2,-
TGTGCCATCAAAGGGAATAACTATGGCTACACCTTC,CAIKGNNYGYTF,many,TRBJ1-2,TRBV10-3,-
TGTGCCAGCAGCGAGGAGGGACGTTATGGCTACACCTTC,CASSEEGRYGYTF,many,TRBJ1-2,TRBV12-3/TRBV12-4,-
TGTGCCAGCAGCTCCCCAGCGGTAGAGACCCAGTACTTC,CASSSPAVETQYF,many,TRBJ2-5,TRBV6-1,-
TGTGCCAGCAGCCGGCACGGACTAGGGACTAGCGGGAGGTCGGTTTTCTACAATGAGCAGTTCTTC,CASSRHGLGTSGRSVFYNEQFF,many,TRBJ2-1,TRBV4-2,TRBD2
TGTGCCAGCAGCTTAGCCATGGGGGATGGCTACACCTTC,CASSLAMGDGYTF,many,TRBJ1-2,TRBV7-6,-
TGTGCCAGCAGTGAAGTCGAGGGAAAATTCTTC,CASSEVEGKFF,many,TRBJ2-1,TRBV6-1,-
TGTGCCAGTAGTAATGGAGGGGCGCGGAATTCACCCCTCCACTTT,CASSNGGARNSPLHF,few,TRBJ1-6,TRBV19,-
TGTGCCAGCAGTGAGCGCGACAGCACAGATACGCAGTATTTT,CASSERDSTDTQYF,many,TRBJ2-3,TRBV6-4,-
TGTGCCAGCAGTGACTGGGGTGAGCAGTTCTTC,CASSDWGEQFF,many,TRBJ2-1,TRBV6-5,-
TGTGCCAGCTCACCTGGACTTACTGGAAACACCATATATTTT,CASSPGLTGNTIYF,-,TRBJ1-3,TRBV18,-
TGCAGTGCTAGAGATCCGGGACAGGGAACCTACGAGCAGTACTTC,CSARDPGQGTYEQYF,many,TRBJ2-7,TRBV20-1,TRBD1
TGTGCCACCAGCTCCCGTCGGACTAGCGGGTACTACAATGAGCAGTTCTTC,CATSSRRTSGYYNEQFF,few,TRBJ2-1,TRBV24-1,TRBD2
TGCAGTGCTGTAGCGGGAGGTCTAGCAGATACGCAGTATTTT,CSAVAGGLADTQYF,many,TRBJ2-3,TRBV20-1,TRBD2
TGTGCCAGCAGCTCCCAAAGCGTCCTCTCCTACAATGAGCAGTTCTTC,CASSSQSVLSYNEQFF,many,TRBJ2-1,TRBV14,-
TGTGCCAGCAGTTCCGGGACAAGGACCCTCAATGAGCAGTTCTTC,CASSSGTRTLNEQFF,many,TRBJ2-1,TRBV12-3/TRBV12-4,-
TGTGCCAGCAGCCCCGGACTAGCGGGAAGCGAGCAGTACTTC,CASSPGLAGSEQYF,many,TRBJ2-7,TRBV11-2,TRBD2
TGTGCCAGCTCACCACGAGCCCAACCCAATGAGCAGTTCTTC,CASSPRAQPNEQFF,few,TRBJ2-1,TRBV18,-
TGTGCCAGCAGTTTTCCGGGAAATGGGTACAATGAGCAGTTCTTC,CASSFPGNGYNEQFF,many,TRBJ2-1,TRBV5-6,-
TGCAGCGTGGGGGACTACGAGCAGTACTTC,CSVGDYEQYF,many,TRBJ2-7,TRBV29-1,-
TGCGCCAGCAGTGAGTCGGGGGGACTGGAGGACATTCAGTACTTC,CASSESGGLEDIQYF,many,TRBJ2-4,TRBV10-2,-